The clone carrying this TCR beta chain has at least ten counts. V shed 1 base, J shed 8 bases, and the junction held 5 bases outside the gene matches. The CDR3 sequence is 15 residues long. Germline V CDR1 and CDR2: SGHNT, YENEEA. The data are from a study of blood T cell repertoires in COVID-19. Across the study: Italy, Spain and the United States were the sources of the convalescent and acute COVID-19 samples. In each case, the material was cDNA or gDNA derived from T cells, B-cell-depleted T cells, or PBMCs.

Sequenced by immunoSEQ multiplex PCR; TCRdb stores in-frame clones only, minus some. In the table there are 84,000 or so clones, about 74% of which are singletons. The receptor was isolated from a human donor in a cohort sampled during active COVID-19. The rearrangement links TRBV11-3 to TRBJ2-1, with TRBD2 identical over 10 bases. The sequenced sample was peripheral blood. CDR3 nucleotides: TGTGCCAGCAGCTTAGGAGGACTAGCGGCGCATGAGCAGTTCTTC. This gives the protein CASSLGGLAAHEQFF.